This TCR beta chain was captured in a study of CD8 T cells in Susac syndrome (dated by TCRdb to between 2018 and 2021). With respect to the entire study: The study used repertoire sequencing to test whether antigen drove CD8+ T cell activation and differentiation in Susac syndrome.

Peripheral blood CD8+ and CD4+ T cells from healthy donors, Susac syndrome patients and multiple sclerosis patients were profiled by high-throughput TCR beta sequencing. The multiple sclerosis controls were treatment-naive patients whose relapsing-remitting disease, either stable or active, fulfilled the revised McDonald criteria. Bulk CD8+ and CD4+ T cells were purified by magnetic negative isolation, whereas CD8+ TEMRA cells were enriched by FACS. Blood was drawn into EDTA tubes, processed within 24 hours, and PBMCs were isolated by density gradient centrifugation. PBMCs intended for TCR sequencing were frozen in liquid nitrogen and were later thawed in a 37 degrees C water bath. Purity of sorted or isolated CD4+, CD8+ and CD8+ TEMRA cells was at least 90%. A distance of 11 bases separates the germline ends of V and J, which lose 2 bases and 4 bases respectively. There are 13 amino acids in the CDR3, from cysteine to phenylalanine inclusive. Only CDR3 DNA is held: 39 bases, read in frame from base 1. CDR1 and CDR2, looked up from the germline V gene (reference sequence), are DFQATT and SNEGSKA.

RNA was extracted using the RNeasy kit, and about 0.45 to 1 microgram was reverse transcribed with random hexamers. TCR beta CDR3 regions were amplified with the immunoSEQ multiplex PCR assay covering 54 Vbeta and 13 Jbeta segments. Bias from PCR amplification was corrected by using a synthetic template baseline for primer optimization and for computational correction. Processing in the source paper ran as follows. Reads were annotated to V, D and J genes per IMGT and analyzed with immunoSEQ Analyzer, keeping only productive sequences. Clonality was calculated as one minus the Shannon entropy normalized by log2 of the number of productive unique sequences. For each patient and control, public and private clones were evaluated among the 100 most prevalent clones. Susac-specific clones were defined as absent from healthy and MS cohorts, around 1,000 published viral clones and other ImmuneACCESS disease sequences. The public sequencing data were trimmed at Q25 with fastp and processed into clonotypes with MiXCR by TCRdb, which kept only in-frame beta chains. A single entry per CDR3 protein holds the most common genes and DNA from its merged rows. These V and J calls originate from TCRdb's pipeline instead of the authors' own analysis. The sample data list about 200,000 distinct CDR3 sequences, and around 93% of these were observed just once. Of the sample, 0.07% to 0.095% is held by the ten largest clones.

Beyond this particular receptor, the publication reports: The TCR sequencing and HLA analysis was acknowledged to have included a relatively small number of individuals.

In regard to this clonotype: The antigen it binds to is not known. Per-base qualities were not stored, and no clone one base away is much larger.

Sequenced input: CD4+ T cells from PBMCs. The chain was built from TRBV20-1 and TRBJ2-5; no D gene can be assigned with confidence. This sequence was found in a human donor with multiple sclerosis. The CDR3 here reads CSARPVQGETQYF. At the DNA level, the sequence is TGCAGTGCTAGACCAGTCCAAGGAGAGACCCAGTACTTC.